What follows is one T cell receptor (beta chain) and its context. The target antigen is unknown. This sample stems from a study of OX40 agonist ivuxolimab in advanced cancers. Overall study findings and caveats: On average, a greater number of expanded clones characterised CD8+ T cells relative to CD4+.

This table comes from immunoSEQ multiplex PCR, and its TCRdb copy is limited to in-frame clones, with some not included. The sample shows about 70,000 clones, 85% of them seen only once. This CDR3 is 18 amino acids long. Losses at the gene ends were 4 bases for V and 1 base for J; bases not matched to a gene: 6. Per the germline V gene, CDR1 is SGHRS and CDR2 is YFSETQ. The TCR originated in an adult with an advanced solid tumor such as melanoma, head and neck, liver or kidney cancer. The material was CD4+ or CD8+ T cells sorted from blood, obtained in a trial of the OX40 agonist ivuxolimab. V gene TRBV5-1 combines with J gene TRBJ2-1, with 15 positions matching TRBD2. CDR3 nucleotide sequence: TGCGCCAGCAGCACGGGACTAGCGGGAGGATTTTCCTACAATGAGCAGTTCTTC. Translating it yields CASSTGLAGGFSYNEQFF.